This T cell receptor beta chain was found in a study of control samples from healthy donors and cancer patients. The method was immunoSEQ multiplex PCR; TCRdb's version includes in-frame clones alone and lacks a portion of them. Here the sample spans about 150,000 clones, approximately 88% being singletons. The ends were cut back, 4 bases at V and 0 bases at J, with 10 bases in the middle. Per germline, CDR1 KGHSH and CDR2 LQKENI. The CDR3 runs 15 residues. The TCR comes from a man aged 25-40 years in good health. The specimen was blood. The rearrangement links TRBV18 to TRBJ1-5; D not certain. CDR3 protein: CASSRQVNSNQPQHF. CDR3 nucleotides: TGTGCCAGCTCACGGCAAGTTAATAGCAATCAGCCCCAGCATTTT. Drawing the rest from reference TRBV18 and TRBJ1-5, the complete variable domain is NAGVMQNPRHLVRRRGQEARLRCSPMKGHSHVYWYRQLPEEGLKFMVYLQKENIIDESGMPKERFSAEFPKEGPSILRIQQVVRGDSAAYFCASSRQVNSNQPQHFGDGTRLSIL.